Presented here are 10 T cell receptor beta chains from one specimen sequenced in a study of T cells in Graves' hyperthyroidism and ophthalmopathy. Amplification of TCR beta CDR3 regions used RNA as the template. During a first-round RT-PCR of the TCR CDR3, the HTBI primer set was used. MiXCR, applied by TCRdb to the multiplex PCR reads, yields one record per CDR3 protein. The data contain hundreds of thousands of distinct CDR3 sequences, 45% of them singletons. Sequences were obtained from peripheral blood or thyroid tissue (not recorded which). The receptors originated from an adult man with Graves' disease, either hyperthyroidism or ophthalmopathy (not recorded which).

This clonotype was found a few times. The rearrangement links TRBV24-1 to TRBJ2-2; D is unclear. This CDR3 has 12 residues. CDR1 and CDR2 (germline): KGHDR, SFDVKD. V gave up 4 bases and J gave up 8 bases, with 7 bases separating them. The CDR3 loop reads CATSDNTGELFF. The CDR3 nucleotides read TGTGCCACCAGTGACAATACAGGGGAGCTGTTTTTT.

The chain employs TRBV7-8 and TRBJ2-5; D is uncertain. The germline gives CDR1 SGHVS, CDR2 FQNEAQ. The CDR3 runs to 13 residues. Trimming removed 7 bases at V and 7 bases at J, with 16 bases between. CDR3 in DNA: TGTGCCAGCAATAATGGGCGGATAGGGACCCAGTACTTC. This sequence encodes CASNNGRIGTQYF.

This rearrangement joins TRBV6-1 to TRBJ2-7, with D unresolved. Trimming stripped 2 bases from V and 9 bases from J, with 17 bases between. Germline lookup yields CDR1 MNHNS and CDR2 SASEGT. This CDR3 is built from 14 residues. CDR3 region: CASSESFWTYVQYF. CDR3 sequence (DNA): TGTGCCAGCAGTGAAAGTTTTTGGACCTATGTGCAGTACTTC.

This clonotype was seen a handful of times. J is TRBJ1-1 and V is TRBV11-2; no definite D call. The CDR3 is 12 amino acids. With 4 bases removed from V and 6 bases from J, the gap between germline ends came to 9 bases. CDR1 SGHAT and CDR2 FQNNGV come from the germline V gene. Here the CDR3 DNA reads TGTGCCAGCAGCTCCCTCATCCCTGAAGCTTTCTTT. As protein: CASSSLIPEAFF.

The J gene is TRBJ1-2, the V gene TRBV7-8; D not certain. Trimming pared 5 bases from V and 1 base from J, leaving 29 bases between. Germline V gives CDR1 SGHVS, CDR2 FQNEAQ. This CDR3 region has 20 residues. The CDR3 DNA reads as TGTGCCAGCAGCAGCAAGACTGGGAACAGTTCCGCCTCCCTTAACTATGGCTACACCTTC. It codes for CASSSKTGNSSASLNYGYTF. The full variable domain, its missing parts supplied by reference TRBV7-8 and TRBJ1-2, is GAGVSQSPRYKVAKRGQDVALRCDPISGHVSLFWYQQALGQGPEFLTYFQNEAQLDKSGLPSDRFFAERPEGSVSTLKIQRTQQEDSAVYLCASSSKTGNSSASLNYGYTFGSGTRLTVV.

The rearrangement uses TRBV12-3 or TRBV12-4 and TRBJ2-7; 7 positions match TRBD2. The CDR3 is 11 residues long. V lost 6 bases and J lost 10; bases outside the gene matches: 6. The CDR3 loop is CASRWAGEQYF. In nucleotides, the CDR3 is TGTGCCAGCAGGTGGGCGGGGGAACAGTACTTC.

The V call is TRBV20-1, the J call TRBJ2-7; 9 bases map to TRBD1. J gave up 5 bases and V 6 bases, and 5 bases lay outside the gene matches. The germline V gene encodes CDR1 DFQATT and CDR2 SNEGSKA (reference sequence). The CDR3 length is 12 residues. CDR3 region: CSAGQGAHEQYF. The CDR3 nucleotides are TGCAGTGCGGGACAGGGTGCCCACGAGCAGTACTTC.

This clonotype appeared a few times. The V gene is TRBV12-3 or TRBV12-4, the J gene TRBJ1-1; D perhaps matches TRBD1 (6 bases). The CDR3 consists of 17 residues. Trimming stripped 0 bases from V and 3 bases from J, with 17 bases between. The CDR3 DNA is TGTGCCAGCAGTTTAGCGCTCGGACAGATTATAGACACTGAAGCTTTCTTT. It translates to CASSLALGQIIDTEAFF.

This clonotype showed up just once. A much larger clone is a single base away; this may be a read error. The rearrangement links TRBV7-2 to TRBJ2-7, with D perhaps matching TRBD2 (6 bases). Germline lookup yields CDR1 SGHTA and CDR2 FQGNSA. The CDR3 sequence is 14 residues long. Trimming took off 5 bases at V and 9 bases at J, with 20 bases between the two ends. The CDR3 reads CASSPGDGARGQYF. DNA of the CDR3: TGTGCCAGCAGCCCTGGGGACGGGGCGCGGGGGCAGTACTTC.

The table lists this clonotype with a few counts. J is TRBJ2-3 and V is TRBV10-3, with TRBD2 matching over 13 bases. The trim removed 7 bases at V and 4 bases at J, leaving 5 bases unmatched. Per germline, CDR1 ENHRY and CDR2 SYGVKD. This CDR3 region has 15 residues. The CDR3 sequence is CAITNGLAGADTQYF. In nucleotides, the CDR3 is TGTGCCATCACCAACGGACTAGCGGGGGCAGATACGCAGTATTTT.